These T cell receptor beta chains were read from a single sample in a study of neurological immune-mediated disorders. TCRdb called the 5' RACE reads again in MiXCR, with one record for every CDR3 protein. The repertoire holds tens of thousands of distinct CDR3 sequences, with 4.5% to 7% as singletons. The sequencing input was CD4+ T cells from blood. The origin of the receptors is a woman aged 18 to 35 with multiple sclerosis. The CDR3 runs from the conserved cysteine through the conserved F or W. The order of the fields is D gene, V gene, clone size, J gene, CDR3 protein, CDR3 DNA. A D gene is named only where the DNA matches it firmly. A row's size may be missing; if present it is once, few, many or a size class.

D: TRBD1; V: TRBV9; size: many; J: TRBJ2-1; CDR3: CASSAQGPYGNEQFF; DNA: TGTGCCAGCAGCGCACAGGGGCCATATGGGAACGAGCAGTTCTTC
D: TRBD1; V: TRBV5-6; size: many; J: TRBJ1-5; CDR3: CASSLFTGGPAEQPQHF; DNA: TGTGCCAGCAGCTTGTTCACAGGGGGCCCGGCCGAGCAGCCCCAGCATTTT
D: -; V: TRBV12-3/TRBV12-4; size: many; J: TRBJ1-6; CDR3: CASSLAGGRYSPLHF; DNA: TGTGCCAGCAGTTTAGCGGGGGGGAGATATTCACCCCTCCACTTT
D: -; V: TRBV12-3/TRBV12-4; size: many; J: TRBJ2-1; CDR3: CASSFVERLIYNEQFF; DNA: TGTGCCAGCAGTTTTGTGGAGCGGTTGATTTACAATGAGCAGTTCTTC
D: -; V: TRBV12-3/TRBV12-4; size: -; J: TRBJ2-3; CDR3: CASSFFMSTDTQYF; DNA: TGTGCCAGCAGTTTTTTCATGAGCACAGATACGCAGTATTTT
D: TRBD1; V: TRBV7-6; size: many; J: TRBJ1-6; CDR3: CASSPGQGARNSPLHF; DNA: TGTGCCAGCAGCCCGGGACAGGGGGCCCGTAATTCACCCCTCCACTTT
D: TRBD1; V: TRBV5-1; size: medium-sized; J: TRBJ1-4; CDR3: CASSSGQGREKLFF; DNA: TGCGCCAGCAGCTCGGGACAGGGGAGAGAAAAACTGTTTTTT
D: TRBD2; V: TRBV7-6; size: many; J: TRBJ2-3; CDR3: CASSLEARTSGRAVDTQYF; DNA: TGTGCCAGCAGCTTAGAGGCACGGACTAGCGGGAGGGCCGTAGATACGCAGTATTTT
D: TRBD1; V: TRBV20-1; size: many; J: TRBJ1-5; CDR3: CSAQGWGQGRNSNQPQHF; DNA: TGCAGTGCCCAAGGATGGGGACAGGGGAGAAATAGCAATCAGCCCCAGCATTTT
D: TRBD2; V: TRBV7-9; size: many; J: TRBJ2-1; CDR3: CASSRSGSVYNEQFF; DNA: TGTGCCAGCAGCCGTAGCGGGAGCGTCTACAATGAGCAGTTCTTC
D: TRBD2; V: TRBV4-2; size: many; J: TRBJ2-3; CDR3: CASSLSGGALKLITDTQYF; DNA: TGTGCCAGCAGCCTTAGCGGGGGGGCCCTTAAACTTATCACAGATACGCAGTATTTT
D: TRBD2; V: TRBV5-1; size: many; J: TRBJ2-4; CDR3: CASSFGREEKNIQYF; DNA: TGCGCCAGCAGCTTCGGGCGGGAGGAAAAAAACATTCAGTACTTC
D: TRBD1; V: TRBV20-1; size: many; J: TRBJ1-1; CDR3: CSADRVNTEAFF; DNA: TGCAGTGCTGACAGGGTAAACACTGAAGCTTTCTTT
D: -; V: TRBV20-1; size: many; J: TRBJ1-2; CDR3: CSARDASTPYGYTF; DNA: TGCAGTGCTAGAGATGCCTCTACTCCCTATGGCTACACCTTC
D: -; V: TRBV7-2; size: many; J: TRBJ2-7; CDR3: CASSLAGRRGPLNEQYF; DNA: TGTGCCAGCAGCTTAGCGGGGAGACGGGGGCCGCTAAACGAGCAGTACTTC
D: TRBD2; V: TRBV5-1; size: many; J: TRBJ2-1; CDR3: CASSWGTSEYNEQFF; DNA: TGCGCCAGCAGCTGGGGGACTAGCGAGTACAATGAGCAGTTCTTC
D: -; V: TRBV12-3/TRBV12-4; size: many; J: TRBJ1-2; CDR3: CASSPTGNYGYTF; DNA: TGTGCCAGCAGTCCGACTGGGAACTATGGCTACACCTTC
D: -; V: TRBV5-1; size: many; J: TRBJ2-7; CDR3: CASSPRSYEQYF; DNA: TGCGCCAGCAGCCCCAGATCCTACGAGCAGTACTTC
D: TRBD2; V: TRBV7-2; size: many; J: TRBJ2-3; CDR3: CASSLWDSGSTDTQYF; DNA: TGTGCCAGCAGCTTATGGGATAGCGGGAGCACAGATACGCAGTATTTT
D: -; V: TRBV5-4; size: -; J: TRBJ2-3; CDR3: CASSPGVTGTDTQYF; DNA: TGTGCCAGCAGCCCCGGCGTAACGGGCACAGATACGCAGTATTTT
D: -; V: TRBV6-5; size: many; J: TRBJ1-3; CDR3: CASGTFSGNTIYF; DNA: TGTGCCAGCGGGACATTCTCTGGAAACACCATATATTTT
D: TRBD2; V: TRBV6-2/TRBV6-3; size: many; J: TRBJ2-1; CDR3: CASSQGGGRDIYEQFF; DNA: TGTGCCAGCAGCCAGGGCGGGGGGCGCGATATCTATGAGCAGTTCTTC
D: -; V: TRBV6-5; size: many; J: TRBJ2-1; CDR3: CASSYSSRRNEQFF; DNA: TGTGCCAGCAGTTACTCCTCCCGGCGCAATGAGCAGTTCTTC
D: -; V: TRBV20-1; size: many; J: TRBJ1-2; CDR3: CSASLGGNYGYTF; DNA: TGCAGTGCTTCTTTGGGGGGTAACTATGGCTACACCTTC
D: -; V: TRBV27; size: many; J: TRBJ1-5; CDR3: CASSTERVGRENQPQHF; DNA: TGTGCCAGCAGTACTGAGCGGGTCGGCAGGGAAAATCAGCCCCAGCATTTT
D: -; V: TRBV12-3/TRBV12-4; size: many; J: TRBJ1-1; CDR3: CASSLVSGLNTEAFF; DNA: TGTGCCAGCAGTTTAGTATCAGGCCTGAACACTGAAGCTTTCTTT
D: -; V: TRBV5-1; size: many; J: TRBJ2-6; CDR3: CASSWGQAAGANVLTF; DNA: TGCGCCAGCAGCTGGGGGCAGGCGGCCGGGGCCAACGTCCTGACTTTC
D: -; V: TRBV7-9; size: many; J: TRBJ1-1; CDR3: CASSGTFSEAFF; DNA: TGTGCCAGCAGCGGAACCTTCTCTGAAGCTTTCTTT
D: -; V: TRBV6-2/TRBV6-3; size: many; J: TRBJ2-2; CDR3: CASRRSTGELFF; DNA: TGTGCCAGCAGGAGAAGCACCGGGGAGCTGTTTTTT
D: TRBD1; V: TRBV10-1; size: many; J: TRBJ2-5; CDR3: CASKMDRGGETQYF; DNA: TGCGCCAGCAAGATGGACAGGGGGGGAGAGACCCAGTACTTC
D: -; V: TRBV20-1; size: -; J: TRBJ2-3; CDR3: CSASEAGVIGSTDTQYF; DNA: TGCAGTGCTAGCGAAGCAGGGGTTATAGGAAGCACAGATACGCAGTATTTT
D: TRBD1; V: TRBV12-3/TRBV12-4; size: many; J: TRBJ2-7; CDR3: CASSTGQGGQNEQYF; DNA: TGTGCCAGCAGTACCGGACAGGGAGGACAGAACGAGCAGTACTTC
D: TRBD2; V: TRBV20-1; size: many; J: TRBJ2-7; CDR3: CSAREGTGTRVLQYF; DNA: TGCAGTGCTAGAGAAGGAACCGGGACTAGGGTATTGCAGTACTTC
D: TRBD1; V: TRBV7-2; size: many; J: TRBJ1-1; CDR3: CASSPGGPPTTGNTEAFF; DNA: TGTGCCAGCAGCCCAGGGGGACCGCCGACCACCGGGAACACTGAAGCTTTCTTT
D: -; V: TRBV7-2; size: many; J: TRBJ1-2; CDR3: CASSLVQGTSYGYTF; DNA: TGTGCCAGCAGCTTAGTGCAGGGGACGTCCTATGGCTACACCTTC
D: -; V: TRBV5-8; size: many; J: TRBJ2-5; CDR3: CASSLLLPITQYF; DNA: TGTGCCAGCAGCTTATTGCTCCCGATAACCCAGTACTTC
D: -; V: TRBV5-1; size: many; J: TRBJ2-1; CDR3: CASSTGTYRLPGSYNEQFF; DNA: TGCGCCAGCAGCACCGGGACTTACCGGCTCCCGGGGTCCTACAATGAGCAGTTCTTC
D: -; V: TRBV29-1; size: many; J: TRBJ1-1; CDR3: CSVGGGYGNTEAFF; DNA: TGCAGCGTGGGGGGGGGGTATGGGAACACTGAAGCTTTCTTT
D: TRBD2; V: TRBV19; size: few; J: TRBJ2-1; CDR3: CASSIIAGVGNEQFF; DNA: TGTGCCAGTAGTATTATAGCGGGAGTTGGCAATGAGCAGTTCTTC
D: -; V: TRBV28; size: few; J: TRBJ2-7; CDR3: CASSSQGVAEQYF; DNA: TGTGCCAGCAGTTCTCAGGGAGTAGCCGAGCAGTACTTC
D: -; V: TRBV7-6; size: -; J: TRBJ1-6; CDR3: CASSLNGIGSPLHF; DNA: TGTGCCAGCAGCCTGAACGGGATCGGCTCACCCCTCCACTTT
D: -; V: TRBV15; size: many; J: TRBJ1-1; CDR3: CATSFGRNTEAFF; DNA: TGTGCCACCAGCTTTGGAAGGAACACTGAAGCTTTCTTT
D: -; V: TRBV27; size: many; J: TRBJ2-2; CDR3: CASSLLSGTGELFF; DNA: TGTGCCAGCAGTTTATTATCCGGGACCGGGGAGCTGTTTTTT
D: TRBD2; V: TRBV7-2; size: many; J: TRBJ2-1; CDR3: CASMKKASGHSSYNEQFF; DNA: TGTGCCAGCATGAAGAAGGCTAGCGGCCACAGCTCCTACAATGAGCAGTTCTTC
D: -; V: TRBV28; size: many; J: TRBJ1-6; CDR3: CASRAVNSPLHF; DNA: TGTGCCAGCAGGGCAGTGAATTCACCCCTCCACTTT